These 3 T cell receptor beta chains were all obtained from the same sample, sequenced in a study of T cell responses to AZD1222 COVID-19 vaccine. Clones were sequenced by immunoSEQ multiplex PCR, and TCRdb holds only the in-frame ones, with some missing. This sample has some 74,000 clones, with nearly 90% found just once. The sequencing here drew on peripheral blood, taken 28 days after the second AZD1222 dose. The receptors originated from an adult who received the AZD1222 COVID-19 vaccine.

This chain uses TRBV24-1 with TRBJ2-3; TRBD1 or TRBD2 may be the D gene (5 bases each). CDR3 length equals 14 residues. Trimming cost V 7 bases and J 9 bases, with 19 bases left between them. Looked up from germline, CDR1 is KGHDR and CDR2 is SFDVKD. The CDR3 DNA reads TGTGCCACCAGCCCAGGCGGAGAGGGACGAACGCAGTATTTT. It translates to CATSPGGEGRTQYF.

The chain employs TRBV9 and TRBJ1-3, with 12 nucleotides matching TRBD1. This CDR3 has 18 residues. Germline V gene data show CDR1 as SGDLS and CDR2 as YYNGEE. V shed 1 base and J 4 bases; nucleotides not matched to a gene: 9. CDR3 coding DNA: TGTGCCAGCAGCGTACTCCCGGGACAGGGGGCGCGGGGAAACACCATATATTTT. Its protein product is CASSVLPGQGARGNTIYF.

This clone was seen once. This CDR3 reads CATSDFRGKGYGYTF. CDR3 coding DNA: TGTGCCACCAGTGATTTCAGGGGGAAAGGGTATGGCTACACCTTC. The chain has TRBV24-1 and TRBJ1-2; 7 bases map to TRBD1. This CDR3 region has 15 residues. Losses at the gene ends were 1 base for V and 5 bases for J; bases not matched to a gene: 6. CDR1 is KGHDR and CDR2 is SFDVKD in the germline V gene.